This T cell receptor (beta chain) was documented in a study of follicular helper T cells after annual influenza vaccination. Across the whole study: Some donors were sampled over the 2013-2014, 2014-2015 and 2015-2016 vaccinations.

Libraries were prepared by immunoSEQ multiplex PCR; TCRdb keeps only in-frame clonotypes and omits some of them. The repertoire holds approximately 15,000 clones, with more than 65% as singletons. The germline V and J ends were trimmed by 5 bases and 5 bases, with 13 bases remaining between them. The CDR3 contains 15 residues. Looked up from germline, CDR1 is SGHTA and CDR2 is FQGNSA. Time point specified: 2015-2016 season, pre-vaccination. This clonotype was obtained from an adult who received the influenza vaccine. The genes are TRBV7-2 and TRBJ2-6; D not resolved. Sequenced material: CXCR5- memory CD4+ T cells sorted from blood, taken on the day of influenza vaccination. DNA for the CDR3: TGTGCCAGCAGCCCCGATCCGAGCTGGGCCAACGTCCTGACTTTC. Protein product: CASSPDPSWANVLTF.